This TCR beta chain was sequenced in a study of blood T cell repertoires in COVID-19. Assay: immunoSEQ multiplex PCR; the TCRdb copy retains only in-frame clones and omits some. The sample lists approximately 440,000 clones, 90% seen once, with about 0.6% in the top ten. The cohort comprised adults aged about 18 to 100 years residing in some 24 US areas. Turning to this clone: The junction shows a germline mismatch at one end, possibly a read error.

The CDR3 has 14 residues. Per the germline V gene, CDR1 is SGDLS and CDR2 is YYNGEE. The specimen was PBMCs or T cells enriched from blood (not recorded which). The chain couples TRBV9 to TRBJ2-5; possible D gene TRBD2, 5 bases. This clonotype was obtained from a man aged 18 to 29 who had recovered from COVID-19. The CDR3 DNA sequence: TGTGCCAGCAGCTCGCTCTTCCCCTCGGGGTACCGGGACTTC. Residues: CASSSLFPSGYRDF.